Sequencing of this T cell receptor beta chain was carried out in a study of cytomegalovirus exposure and HLA in healthy donors. Study outcomes and limitations: Subsequent analysis revealed that first-cohort TCR clusters tended to co-occur in the approximately 120 validation repertoires.

This clone was recorded only once. Its target is unknown. The table came from immunoSEQ multiplex PCR; TCRdb's copy has only in-frame clones and leaves some out. The table records 100,000 to 120,000 clones, roughly 90% of them present only once. The donors formed part of the approximately 130-subject validation cohort, distinct from the approximately 670-subject first cohort. The sample taken for sequencing was PBMCs. This TCR was sampled from a woman between 25 and 40 years old in good health and CMV-seropositive.

The CDR3 DNA sequence: TGTGCCAGCCCTGGGTACCCCGGGACAGGGGGATCCGAGCAGTACTTC. Its translation: CASPGYPGTGGSEQYF. This chain connects TRBV5-8 to TRBJ2-7, with TRBD1 identical over 11 bases. The V gene end was trimmed by 7 bases and the J gene end by 6 bases; junction bases not matched to a gene: 15. The length of the CDR3 is 16 residues. The V gene's germline CDR1 is SGHTS and CDR2 YDEGEE.